This TCR beta chain was retrieved from a study of OX40 agonist ivuxolimab in advanced cancers. At the level of the whole study: Ivuxolimab was an agonistic, fully human IgG2 monoclonal antibody directed against OX40 (CD134), a costimulatory receptor. Intravenous ivuxolimab was administered to patients every 2 weeks at six dose levels: 0.01, 0.1, 0.3, 1.5, 3 and 10 mg/kg. Of the approximately 53 patients in dose escalation, 19 had hepatocellular carcinoma, roughly 15 had melanoma, 9 had renal cell carcinoma and 9 had head and neck cancer. In the dose-escalation cohort, more than 75% of patients were male, and the mean age was around 60 years, with a range of 23 to 79. Prior anti-PD-1, anti-PD-L1 or anti-CTLA-4 therapy was permitted, and approximately 40% of dose-escalation patients had received checkpoint inhibitors. Three dose-escalation patients achieved partial responses, one with hepatocellular carcinoma and two with cutaneous melanoma. The purpose of peripheral TCRbeta sequencing was to test whether ivuxolimab changed TCR sequence diversity and led to clonal T-cell expansion. The paper covers the monotherapy dose-escalation part of the phase I ivuxolimab trial, which included N of about 56 patients.

For sequencing of the TCRbeta CDR3 region, genomic DNA was extracted from the sorted cells. TCRbeta CDR3 regions were sequenced using the immunoSEQ Assay. TCRdb carries this immuneACCESS record with in-frame sequences only. Its versions omit some clonotypes, under half of them owing to an unresolved V gene in the studies checked, with the rest unexplained. The sample has 6,000 to 8,000 clones on record, about two thirds of them singletons. About 61% of the sample belongs to the ten largest clones. Concerning this clone: Its specific antigen is unknown. No base quality information exists; no much larger clone differs at one position.

The trial excluded patients who had a history of autoimmune disease or were on systemic immunosuppression. In every dose cohort, peripheral blood was drawn for TCR sequencing at baseline, cycle 4 day 1, and cycle 7 day 1. Samples were obtained from an open-label, multicenter, first-in-human phase I dose-escalation trial of ivuxolimab. Adults with locally advanced or metastatic melanoma, renal cell carcinoma, hepatocellular carcinoma or head and neck squamous cell carcinoma were enrolled in the trial. Before TCR sequencing, CD4+ and CD8+ T cells were separately sorted from peripheral blood. The paper as a whole reports these results and caveats: In partial responders in the 0.1-3.0 mg/kg groups, normalized peripheral clonal expansion was found to be among the lowest, especially among CD8+ T cells. At doses from 0.1 to 3.0 mg/kg, clonal expansion was seen in both CD4+ and CD8+ blood T cells between baseline and week 6. Which antigens the clonally expanded peripheral T cells were specific for was not determined. After ivuxolimab, CD8+ T cells had more expanded clones than CD4+ T cells on average. Low levels of normalized T-cell clonal expansion were also seen in some patients who did not respond.

The CDR3 covers 17 residues, taking in both the cysteine and the phenylalanine. This entry keeps only the CDR3 DNA: 51 bases, framed from base 1. Reading the germline V gene gives CDR1 SGHDN and CDR2 FVKESK. A distance of 21 bases separates the germline ends of V and J, which lose 4 bases and 4 bases respectively. The source is an adult with an advanced solid tumor such as melanoma, head and neck, liver or kidney cancer. Sequenced here: CD4+ or CD8+ T cells sorted from blood, sampled in a trial of the OX40 agonist ivuxolimab. The V and J segments used are TRBV14 and TRBJ2-3; no D segment can be confidently identified. The CDR3 corresponds to CASSLYPTTRSADTQYF. The sequenced DNA: TGTGCCAGCAGCCTGTATCCCACCACAAGGAGCGCAGATACGCAGTATTTT. Where the CDR3 stops, the reference TRBV14 and TRBJ2-3 genes take over; the full variable domain is EAGVTQFPSHSVIEKGQTVTLRCDPISGHDNLYWYRRVMGKEIKFLLHFVKESKQDESGMPNNRFLAERTGGTYSTLKVQPAELEDSGVYFCASSLYPTTRSADTQYFGPGTRLTVL.